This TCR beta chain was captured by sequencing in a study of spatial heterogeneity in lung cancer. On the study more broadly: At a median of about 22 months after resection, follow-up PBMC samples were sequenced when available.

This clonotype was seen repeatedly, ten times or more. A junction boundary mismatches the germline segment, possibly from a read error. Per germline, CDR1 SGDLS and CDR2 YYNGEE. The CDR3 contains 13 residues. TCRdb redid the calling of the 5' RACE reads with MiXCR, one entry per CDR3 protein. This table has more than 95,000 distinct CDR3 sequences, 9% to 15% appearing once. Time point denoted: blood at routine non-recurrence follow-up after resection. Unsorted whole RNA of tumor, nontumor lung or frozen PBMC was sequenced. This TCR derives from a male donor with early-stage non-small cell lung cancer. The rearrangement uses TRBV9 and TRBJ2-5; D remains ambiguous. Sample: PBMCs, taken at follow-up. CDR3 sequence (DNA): TGTGCCAGCGGCGTAGGGCCCGAAGAGACCCAGTACTTC. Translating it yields CASGVGPEETQYF.